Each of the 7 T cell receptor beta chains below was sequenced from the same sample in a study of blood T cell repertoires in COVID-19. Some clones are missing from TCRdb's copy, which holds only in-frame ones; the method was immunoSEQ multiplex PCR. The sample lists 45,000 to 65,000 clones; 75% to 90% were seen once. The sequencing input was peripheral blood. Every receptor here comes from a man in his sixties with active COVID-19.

Here the CDR3 DNA reads TGTGCCAGCAGTTTCTGGGCAGAAAGGGGGGCTTTCTTT. This gives the protein CASSFWAERGAFF. The V and J genes are TRBV28 and TRBJ1-1; the D gene is possibly TRBD1 (6 bases). The germline gives CDR1 MDHEN, CDR2 SYDVKM. V was clipped by 3 bases and J by 11 bases, with 16 bases between them. The length of the CDR3 is 13 residues.

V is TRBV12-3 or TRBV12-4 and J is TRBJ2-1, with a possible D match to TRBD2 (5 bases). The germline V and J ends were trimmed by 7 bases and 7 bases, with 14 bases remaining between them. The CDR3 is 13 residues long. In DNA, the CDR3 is TGTGCCAGCAAATCAGAGGGCGAGAATGAGCAGTTCTTC. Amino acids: CASKSEGENEQFF.

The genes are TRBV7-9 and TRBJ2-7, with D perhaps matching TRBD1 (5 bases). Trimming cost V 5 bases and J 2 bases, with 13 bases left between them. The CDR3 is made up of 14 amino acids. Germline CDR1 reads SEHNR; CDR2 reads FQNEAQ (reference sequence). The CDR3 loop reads CASSTAGYPYEQYF. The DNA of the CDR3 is TGTGCCAGCAGCACCGCAGGGTACCCCTACGAGCAGTACTTC.

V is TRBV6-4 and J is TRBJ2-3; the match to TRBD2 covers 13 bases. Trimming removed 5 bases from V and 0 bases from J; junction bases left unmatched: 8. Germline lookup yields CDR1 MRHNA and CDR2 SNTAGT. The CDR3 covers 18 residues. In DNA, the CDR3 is TGTGCCAGCAGTCCCACGGGACTAGCGGGGAGGAGCACAGATACGCAGTATTTT. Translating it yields CASSPTGLAGRSTDTQYF.

The CDR3: CASSLGSRGGPGTQYF. The CDR3 nucleotides read TGTGCCAGCAGCTTGGGTTCACGCGGAGGGCCGGGGACCCAGTACTTC. The V gene is TRBV5-8, the J gene TRBJ2-5, with D possibly being TRBD2 (6 bases). There are 16 residues in the CDR3. The V and J ends lost 0 bases and 7 bases respectively, with 19 bases between them. Germline assignment: CDR1 SGHTS and CDR2 YDEGEE.

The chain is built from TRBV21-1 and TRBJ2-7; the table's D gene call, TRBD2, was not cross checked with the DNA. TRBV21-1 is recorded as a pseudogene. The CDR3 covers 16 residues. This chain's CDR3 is CASSKVLAGHSYEQYF. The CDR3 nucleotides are TGTGCCAGCAGCAAAGTTTTAGCGGGACACTCCTACGAGCAGTACTTC.

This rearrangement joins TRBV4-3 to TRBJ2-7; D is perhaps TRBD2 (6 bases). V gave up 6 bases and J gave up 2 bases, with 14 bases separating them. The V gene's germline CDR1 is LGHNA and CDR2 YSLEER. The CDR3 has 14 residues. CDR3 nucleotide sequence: TGCGCCAGCAGTGCCACGGGCGGGGCCTACGAGCAGTACTTC. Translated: CASSATGGAYEQYF.